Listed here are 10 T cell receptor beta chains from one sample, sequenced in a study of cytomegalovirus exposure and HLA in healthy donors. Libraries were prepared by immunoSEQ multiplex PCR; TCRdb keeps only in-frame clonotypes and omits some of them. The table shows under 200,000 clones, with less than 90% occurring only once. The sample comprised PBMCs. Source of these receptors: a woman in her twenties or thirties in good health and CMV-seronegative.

CDR3 in amino acids: CASRRQGPNTGELFF. The CDR3 DNA reads as TGTGCCAGCAGACGACAGGGGCCCAACACCGGGGAGCTGTTTTTT. The chain joins TRBV2 to TRBJ2-2; 8 bases map to TRBD1. The V gene's germline CDR1 is SNHLY and CDR2 FYNNEI. The V gene end was trimmed by 6 bases and the J gene end by 2 bases; junction bases not matched to a gene: 5. The CDR3 has 15 amino acids.

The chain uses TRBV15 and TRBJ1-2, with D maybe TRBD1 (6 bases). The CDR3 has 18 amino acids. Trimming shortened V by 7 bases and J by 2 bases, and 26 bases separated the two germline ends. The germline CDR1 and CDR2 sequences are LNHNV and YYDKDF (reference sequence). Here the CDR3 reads CATISIQGHFGGNYGYTF. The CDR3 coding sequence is TGTGCCACCATTTCAATCCAGGGGCACTTTGGGGGAAACTATGGCTACACCTTC.

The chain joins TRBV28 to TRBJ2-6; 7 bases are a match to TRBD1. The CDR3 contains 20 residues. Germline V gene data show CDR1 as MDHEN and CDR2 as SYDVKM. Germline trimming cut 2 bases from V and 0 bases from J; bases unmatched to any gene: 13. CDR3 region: CASSLGPTGAVPSGANVLTF. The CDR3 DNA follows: TGTGCCAGCAGTTTAGGACCCACAGGGGCTGTACCCTCTGGGGCCAACGTCCTGACTTTC.

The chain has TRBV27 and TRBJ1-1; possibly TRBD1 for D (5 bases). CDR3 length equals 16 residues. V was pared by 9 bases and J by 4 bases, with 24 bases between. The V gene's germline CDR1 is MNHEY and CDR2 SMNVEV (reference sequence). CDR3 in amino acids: CASSPGGWQGGTEAFF. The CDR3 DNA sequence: TGTGCCAGTTCCCCGGGGGGGTGGCAGGGCGGCACTGAAGCTTTCTTT.

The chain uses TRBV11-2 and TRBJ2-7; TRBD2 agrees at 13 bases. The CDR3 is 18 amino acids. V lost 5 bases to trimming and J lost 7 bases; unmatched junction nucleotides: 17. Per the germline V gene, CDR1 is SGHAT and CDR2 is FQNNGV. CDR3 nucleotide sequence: TGTGCCAGCAGCAAAGGACTAGCGGGAGAGCTTGATTCGGAAGAGCAGTACTTC. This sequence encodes CASSKGLAGELDSEEQYF.

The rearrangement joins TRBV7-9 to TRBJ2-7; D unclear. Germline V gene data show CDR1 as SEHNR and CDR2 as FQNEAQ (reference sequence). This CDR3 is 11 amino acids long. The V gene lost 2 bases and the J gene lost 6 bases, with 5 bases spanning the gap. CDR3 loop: CASSLNSEQYF. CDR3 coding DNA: TGTGCCAGCAGCTTAAATTCCGAGCAGTACTTC.

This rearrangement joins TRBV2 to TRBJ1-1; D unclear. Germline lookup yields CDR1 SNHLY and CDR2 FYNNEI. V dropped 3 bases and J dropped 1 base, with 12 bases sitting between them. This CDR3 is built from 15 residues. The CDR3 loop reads CASSDMYNENTEAFF. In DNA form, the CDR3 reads TGTGCCAGCAGTGACATGTACAACGAGAACACTGAAGCTTTCTTT.

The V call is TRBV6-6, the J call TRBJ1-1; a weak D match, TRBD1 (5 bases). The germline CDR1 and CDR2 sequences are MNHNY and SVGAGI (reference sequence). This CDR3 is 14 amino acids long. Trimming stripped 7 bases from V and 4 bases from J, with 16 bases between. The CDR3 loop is CASTNWEGFTEAFF. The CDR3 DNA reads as TGTGCCAGCACCAACTGGGAGGGGTTCACTGAAGCTTTCTTT.

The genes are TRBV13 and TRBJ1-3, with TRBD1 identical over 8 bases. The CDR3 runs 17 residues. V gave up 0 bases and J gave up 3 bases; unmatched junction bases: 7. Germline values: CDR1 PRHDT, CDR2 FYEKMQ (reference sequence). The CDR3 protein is CASSLGRPGQGGNTIYF. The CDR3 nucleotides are TGTGCCAGCAGCTTAGGCCGTCCCGGACAGGGTGGAAACACCATATATTTT. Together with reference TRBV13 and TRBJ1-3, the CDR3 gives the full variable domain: AAGVIQSPRHLIKEKRETATLKCYPIPRHDTVYWYQQGPGQDPQFLISFYEKMQSDKGSIPDRFSAQQFSDYHSELNMSSLELGDSALYFCASSLGRPGQGGNTIYFGEGSWLTVV.

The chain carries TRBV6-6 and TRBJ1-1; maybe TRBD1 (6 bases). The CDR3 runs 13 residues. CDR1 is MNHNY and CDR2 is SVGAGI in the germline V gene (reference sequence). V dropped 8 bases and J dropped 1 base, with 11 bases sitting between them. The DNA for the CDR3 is TGTGCCAGCGTGGACAGAGCGAACACTGAAGCTTTCTTT. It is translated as CASVDRANTEAFF.